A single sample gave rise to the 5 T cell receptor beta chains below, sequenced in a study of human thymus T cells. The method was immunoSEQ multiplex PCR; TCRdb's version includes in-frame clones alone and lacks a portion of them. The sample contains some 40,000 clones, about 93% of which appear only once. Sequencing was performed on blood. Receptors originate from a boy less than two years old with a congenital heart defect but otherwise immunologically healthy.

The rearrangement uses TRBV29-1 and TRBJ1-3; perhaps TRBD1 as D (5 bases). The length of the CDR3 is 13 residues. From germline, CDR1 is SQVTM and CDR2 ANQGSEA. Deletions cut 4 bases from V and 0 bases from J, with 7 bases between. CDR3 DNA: TGCAGCGTTGGGGGCAGCTCTGGAAACACCATATATTTT. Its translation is CSVGGSSGNTIYF.

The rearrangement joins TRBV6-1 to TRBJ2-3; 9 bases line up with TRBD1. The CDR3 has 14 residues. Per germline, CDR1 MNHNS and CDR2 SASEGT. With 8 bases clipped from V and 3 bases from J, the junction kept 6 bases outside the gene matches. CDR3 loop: CASRDRGRTDTQYF. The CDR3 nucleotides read TGTGCCAGCCGAGACAGGGGGAGGACAGATACGCAGTATTTT.

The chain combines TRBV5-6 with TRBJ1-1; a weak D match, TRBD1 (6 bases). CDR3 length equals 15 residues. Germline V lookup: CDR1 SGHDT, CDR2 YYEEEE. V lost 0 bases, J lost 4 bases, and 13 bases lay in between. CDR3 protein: CASSLVGRGGTEAFF. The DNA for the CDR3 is TGTGCCAGCAGCTTGGTGGGCAGGGGAGGCACTGAAGCTTTCTTT. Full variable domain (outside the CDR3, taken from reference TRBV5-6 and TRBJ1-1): DAGVTQSPTHLIKTRGQQVTLRCSPKSGHDTVSWYQQALGQGPQFIFQYYEEEERQRGNFPDRFSGHQFPNYSSELNVNALLLGDSALYLCASSLVGRGGTEAFFGQGTRLTVV.

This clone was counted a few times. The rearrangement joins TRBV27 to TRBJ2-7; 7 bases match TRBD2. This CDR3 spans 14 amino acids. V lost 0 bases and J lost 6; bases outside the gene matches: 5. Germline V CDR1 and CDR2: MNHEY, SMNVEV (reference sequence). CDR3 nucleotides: TGTGCCAGCAGTTTATCGGGAGGGGTAGGCGAGCAGTACTTC. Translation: CASSLSGGVGEQYF.

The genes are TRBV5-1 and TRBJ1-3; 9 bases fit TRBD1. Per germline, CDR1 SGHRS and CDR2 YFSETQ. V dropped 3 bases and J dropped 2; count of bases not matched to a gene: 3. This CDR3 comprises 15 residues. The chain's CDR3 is CASSSGTGPGNTIYF. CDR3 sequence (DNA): TGCGCCAGCAGCTCGGGGACAGGGCCTGGAAACACCATATATTTT.